Presented here are 27 T cell receptor beta chains from one specimen sequenced in a study of metastatic and nonmetastatic thyroid tumors. TCRdb called clones again from the PCR reads with MiXCR. Of tens of thousands of clones in the sample, roughly 15% were seen once. Each patient came to thyroid surgery without any prior treatment (of any kind). Sequencing used blood. The receptors were sampled from a male donor with papillary thyroid cancer or a benign thyroid nodule (not recorded which). Some clones in this sample may be carry-over from other donors' samples.

This clone was detected ten times or more. This may come from a read error, since a much larger clone is one base off. This same CDR3 is encoded by further DNA sequences in the sample. This chain connects TRBV2 to TRBJ1-4, with 9 nucleotides matching TRBD1. This CDR3 is built from 14 residues. CDR1 and CDR2 from the germline V gene are SNHLY and FYNNEI. Written as DNA, the CDR3 is TGTGCCAGCAGTGAACGAACAGGGGGCGAAAAACTGTTCTTT. Amino acids: CASSERTGGEKLFF.

This sequence joins TRBV19 and TRBJ2-7; 11 positions agree with TRBD2. Germline values: CDR1 LNHDA, CDR2 SQIVND (reference sequence). This CDR3 comprises 13 residues. With 4 bases clipped from V and 7 bases from J, the junction kept 3 bases outside the gene matches. The CDR3 nucleotides read TGTGCCAGTAGTACCGGGACTAGCGGAGAGCAGTACTTC. Protein product: CASSTGTSGEQYF. Complete variable domain (other parts from reference TRBV19 and TRBJ2-7): DGGITQSPKYLFRKEGQNVTLSCEQNLNHDAMYWYRQDPGQGLRLIYYSQIVNDFQKGDIAEGYSVSREKKESFPLTVTSAQKNPTAFYLCASSTGTSGEQYFGPGTRLTVT.

This clone was seen repeatedly, ten times or more. The J gene is TRBJ2-1, the V gene TRBV29-1; possible D gene TRBD1, 6 bases. CDR1 and CDR2 from the germline V gene are SQVTM and ANQGSEA. Between the trimmed V and J ends, which lost 3 bases and 9 bases, there was a span of 21 bases. This CDR3 region has 15 residues. CDR3 sequence (DNA): TGCAGCGTTGATAGGGGGTATGAGACTATCGGTGAGCAGTTCTTC. It translates to CSVDRGYETIGEQFF.

The V and J genes are TRBV7-9 and TRBJ1-1; D not certain. This CDR3 has 14 amino acids. V was trimmed by 2 bases and J by 1 base, leaving 8 bases between them. Germline CDR1 SEHNR, CDR2 FQNEAQ (reference sequence). The chain's CDR3 is CASSLFPPNTEAFF. Here the CDR3 DNA reads TGTGCCAGCAGCTTATTCCCCCCGAACACTGAAGCTTTCTTT. Based on the CDR3 plus reference TRBV7-9 and TRBJ1-1, the full variable domain is DTGVSQNPRHKITKRGQNVTFRCDPISEHNRLYWYRQTLGQGPEFLTYFQNEAQLEKSRLLSDRFSAERPKGSFSTLEIQRTEQGDSAMYLCASSLFPPNTEAFFGQGTRLTVV.

The chain has TRBV27 and TRBJ1-1; TRBD1 might be the D (5 bases). V lost 4 bases and J lost 6, with 18 bases in between. This CDR3 contains 15 residues. Germline assignment: CDR1 MNHEY and CDR2 SMNVEV (reference sequence). CDR3 in DNA: TGTGCCAGCAGTTCCCTAGTACAGGCTCGCGCTGAAGCTTTCTTT. The encoded protein is CASSSLVQARAEAFF.

This chain links TRBV30 with TRBJ1-2, with D possibly being TRBD1 (6 bases). Germline loops: CDR1 GTSNPN, CDR2 SVGIG (reference sequence). This CDR3 region has 12 residues. Trimming took 3 bases from V and 6 from J, leaving 11 bases between them. The CDR3 DNA follows: TGTGCCTGGAGGTGGGGGGCCCATGGCTACACCTTC. Translated, it gives CAWRWGAHGYTF. Full variable domain (rest looked up from reference TRBV30 and TRBJ1-2): SQTIHQWPATLVQPVGSPLSLECTVEGTSNPNLYWYRQAAGRGLQLLFYSVGIGQISSEVPQNLSASRPQDRQFILSSKKLLLSDSGFYLCAWRWGAHGYTFGSGTRLTVV.

By share of the sample, this clone is medium-sized. The genes are TRBV6-5 and TRBJ1-5; D ambiguous. Germline CDR1 and CDR2: MNHEY and SVGAGI. Between the trimmed V and J ends, which lost 2 bases and 4 bases, there was a span of 6 bases. This CDR3 region has 13 residues. The CDR3: CASSYGGNQPQHF. The DNA of the CDR3 is TGTGCCAGCAGTTACGGAGGGAATCAGCCCCAGCATTTT.

This clone was detected ten times or more. This chain uses TRBV7-2 with TRBJ1-5; TRBD1 is a possible D gene (5 bases). Per the germline V gene, CDR1 is SGHTA and CDR2 is FQGNSA. The CDR3 is 12 amino acids. V was cut by 3 bases and J by 9 bases, with 9 bases left in between. The CDR3 DNA reads as TGTGCCAGCAGCTTGGGACGTCCGCCCCAGCATTTT. Amino acid sequence: CASSLGRPPQHF.

V is TRBV19 and J is TRBJ1-2, with no clear D. CDR1 LNHDA and CDR2 SQIVND come from the germline V gene (reference sequence). This CDR3 spans 13 amino acids. V was pared by 7 bases and J by 7 bases, with 16 bases between. The CDR3 coding sequence is TGTGCCAGTAATGTTGGAAGGTTCGCTGGCTACACCTTC. As protein: CASNVGRFAGYTF.

Within the sample, this clone is medium-sized. The rearrangement uses TRBV30 and TRBJ2-7; TRBD2 agrees at 8 bases. This CDR3 is built from 13 residues. In germline, CDR1 is GTSNPN, CDR2 SVGIG (reference sequence). Trimming removed 4 bases from V and 2 bases from J; junction bases left unmatched: 4. CDR3 DNA: TGTGCCTGGACCCCAGCGGGAGCCTACGAGCAGTACTTC. Translation: CAWTPAGAYEQYF.

The rearrangement links TRBV6-1 to TRBJ2-5; 8 bases map to TRBD1. The germline gives CDR1 MNHNS, CDR2 SASEGT. Trimming took 7 bases from V and 5 from J; bases not matched to a gene: 12. This CDR3 contains 15 residues. The CDR3 spells CASILQGAAWETQYF. The CDR3 region has the DNA TGTGCCAGCATCCTTCAGGGGGCCGCATGGGAGACCCAGTACTTC.

This clone was seen many times. The genes are TRBV18 and TRBJ2-1; weak D call: TRBD1 (6 bases). This CDR3 has 18 amino acids. Deletions cut 4 bases from V and 0 bases from J, with 19 bases between. Germline V CDR1 and CDR2: KGHSH, LQKENI. In nucleotides, the CDR3 is TGTGCCAGCTCACGAGTACTCACGGACAGTATCTCCTACAATGAGCAGTTCTTC. Translating gives CASSRVLTDSISYNEQFF.

This clone was seen repeatedly, ten times or more. The CDR3 loop is CASSTPDHTGAEAFF. The CDR3 DNA reads as TGCGCCAGCAGCACGCCGGACCACACAGGGGCTGAAGCTTTCTTT. V gene TRBV5-1 combines with J gene TRBJ1-1; TRBD1 matches at 7 bases. V lost 4 bases and J lost 6; bases outside the gene matches: 12. The CDR3 sequence is 15 residues long. The V gene's germline CDR1 is SGHRS and CDR2 YFSETQ.

Many counts were recorded for this clone. The V call is TRBV30, the J call TRBJ2-5; TRBD2 aligns across 15 bases. V lost 2 bases to trimming and J lost 5 bases; unmatched junction nucleotides: 3. In germline, CDR1 is GTSNPN, CDR2 SVGIG (reference sequence). This CDR3 is 15 amino acids long. CDR3 amino acids: CAWSKGTSGRETQYF. As DNA, the CDR3 is TGTGCCTGGAGTAAGGGGACTAGCGGGAGGGAGACCCAGTACTTC.

This clone occurred many times. The J gene is TRBJ2-4, the V gene TRBV5-5; D not resolved. Germline-derived CDR1 and CDR2 are SGHKS and YYEKEE (reference sequence). V shed 4 bases and J shed 0 bases, with 11 bases lying between them. The CDR3 is made up of 15 amino acids. CDR3 sequence: CASSADWLAKNIQYF. For the CDR3, the DNA is TGTGCCAGCAGCGCCGACTGGTTAGCCAAAAACATTCAGTACTTC.

This chain links TRBV5-6 with TRBJ2-3; 7 nucleotides line up with TRBD2. Germline CDR1 and CDR2: SGHDT and YYEEEE. The CDR3 is 15 amino acids. V was pared by 2 bases and J by 3 bases, with 6 bases of the junction left unmatched. CDR3 region: CASSFRGVWTDTQYF. Here the CDR3 DNA reads TGTGCCAGCAGCTTTCGGGGGGTTTGGACAGATACGCAGTATTTT.

This clone was recorded many times. This rearrangement joins TRBV7-9 to TRBJ2-1; TRBD2 agrees at 9 bases. CDR1 SEHNR and CDR2 FQNEAQ come from the germline V gene (reference sequence). J was trimmed by 6 bases and V by 5 bases; bases with no gene match: 14. This CDR3 comprises 17 residues. This chain's CDR3 is CASSPPTSSGAPNEQFF. The CDR3, as DNA: TGTGCCAGCAGCCCTCCGACCTCTAGCGGGGCCCCCAATGAGCAGTTCTTC.

This clone was counted ten times or more. The chain carries TRBV28 and TRBJ2-4; 7 positions agree with TRBD1. The J segment lost 8 bases and the V segment lost 8 bases, leaving 12 bases of the junction unmatched. Germline loops: CDR1 MDHEN, CDR2 SYDVKM. This CDR3 is 14 amino acids long. CDR3 in amino acids: CASPNRGRGDIQYF. CDR3 in DNA: TGTGCCAGCCCTAACAGGGGCCGAGGGGACATTCAGTACTTC. Complete variable domain (other parts from reference TRBV28 and TRBJ2-4): DVKVTQSSRYLVKRTGEKVFLECVQDMDHENMFWYRQDPGLGLRLIYFSYDVKMKEKGDIPEGYSVSREKKERFSLILESASTNQTSMYLCASPNRGRGDIQYFGAGTRLSVL.

This clone was recorded at least ten times. It may be a read error: a sequence one base away is much more abundant. The chain links TRBV9 to TRBJ2-7, with D perhaps given as TRBD1 or TRBD2 (6 bases each). The V gene's germline CDR1 is SGDLS and CDR2 YYNGEE. The CDR3 length is 13 residues. CDR3 sequence: CASSAFGGYERYF. For the CDR3, the DNA is TGTGCCAGCAGTGCGTTCGGGGGCTACGAGCGGTACTTC.

This clone is medium-sized in the sample. The chain couples TRBV6-1 to TRBJ1-2; D not certain. Looked up from germline, CDR1 is MNHNS and CDR2 is SASEGT. V was shortened by 1 base and J by 4 bases, with 7 bases between the two germline ends. This CDR3 spans 13 amino acids. The CDR3 is CASSEGGVYGYTF. The DNA of the CDR3 is TGTGCCAGCAGTGAAGGTGGTGTCTATGGCTACACCTTC.

J is TRBJ1-1 and V is TRBV24-1; D gene uncertain. The CDR3 length is 13 residues. Deletions cut 3 bases from V and 5 bases from J, with 9 bases between. Germline CDR1 KGHDR, CDR2 SFDVKD. CDR3 in amino acids: CATSDRGWTEAFF. The DNA for the CDR3 is TGTGCCACCAGTGATCGAGGGTGGACTGAAGCTTTCTTT.

This chain connects TRBV7-2 to TRBJ2-7; possibly TRBD1 for D (6 bases). Trimming took off 1 base at V and 3 bases at J, with 13 bases between the two ends. Germline CDR1 SGHTA, CDR2 FQGNSA. This CDR3 region has 15 residues. CDR3 sequence: CASSLGPTGNYEQYF. CDR3 bases: TGTGCCAGCAGCTTAGGGCCAACAGGGAACTACGAGCAGTACTTC.

This chain connects TRBV11-3 to TRBJ1-3; D is ambiguous. The germline V and J ends were trimmed by 1 base and 4 bases, with 5 bases remaining between them. CDR1 SGHNT and CDR2 YENEEA come from the germline V gene. The CDR3 contains 13 residues. In nucleotides, the CDR3 is TGTGCCAGCAGCTTAGGGTGGGGAAACACCATATATTTT. Translated: CASSLGWGNTIYF.

The sample holds many counts of this clone. This CDR3 reads CASSLGGASGDTIYF. The CDR3 DNA reads as TGCGCCAGCAGCTTGGGAGGGGCCTCAGGAGACACCATATATTTT. The chain links TRBV5-1 to TRBJ1-3; weak D call: TRBD1 (5 bases). This CDR3 comprises 15 residues. Germline values: CDR1 SGHRS, CDR2 YFSETQ. V was shortened by 0 bases and J by 8 bases, with 15 bases between the two germline ends.

The table lists this clone with many counts. V is TRBV13 and J is TRBJ2-7; TRBD1 agrees at 9 bases. Per germline, CDR1 PRHDT and CDR2 FYEKMQ (reference sequence). V dropped 3 bases and J dropped 2; count of bases not matched to a gene: 8. The CDR3 has 16 amino acids. CDR3 residues: CASSFNRDREAYEQYF. CDR3 bases: TGTGCCAGCAGCTTCAACCGGGACAGGGAGGCCTACGAGCAGTACTTC.

V gene TRBV12-3 or TRBV12-4 combines with J gene TRBJ2-5, with 8 bases matching TRBD2. The CDR3 spans 14 residues. Unmatched junction bases numbered 3, after V lost 3 bases and J lost 3 bases. The CDR3 here is CASSFGTREETQYF. DNA for the CDR3: TGTGCCAGCAGTTTTGGGACTAGAGAAGAGACCCAGTACTTC.

This clone was picked up many times. The chain carries TRBV11-3 and TRBJ2-1; a weak D match, TRBD1 (5 bases). Germline CDR1 and CDR2: SGHNT and YENEEA. CDR3 size: 14 residues. Trimming took 3 bases from V and 3 from J, leaving 9 bases between them. The CDR3 nucleotides are TGTGCCAGCAGCTTCCAGGGCAACTACAATGAGCAGTTCTTC. This sequence encodes CASSFQGNYNEQFF.